These T cell receptor beta chains were read from a single sample in a study of cytomegalovirus exposure and HLA in healthy donors. Method: immunoSEQ multiplex PCR; TCRdb's copy keeps in-frame clones and lacks some. Here the sample spans around 88,000 clones, around four fifths being singletons. The source material was PBMCs. The receptors stem from a man between 45 and 60 years old in good health and CMV-seropositive. The CDR3 runs from the conserved cysteine through the conserved F or W. A D gene is named only where the DNA matches it firmly. Some rows have no size entry. The others give once, few or many, or a class for an expanded clone.

>TRBJ1-1|TRBD1|TRBV14|-
TGTGCCAGCAGCCCTATAGGGACAGGAAGGATGAACACTGAAGCTTTCTTT
CASSPIGTGRMNTEAFF
>TRBJ1-4|TRBD1|TRBV4-2|-
TGTGCCAGCAGCCAAGCCAGGACAGGGGGCGGAAGTGAAAAACTGTTTTTT
CASSQARTGGGSEKLFF
>TRBJ1-6|TRBD1|TRBV11-1|-
TGTGCCAGCAGCTTCAGGGGGCCAGGTTCACCCCTCCACTTT
CASSFRGPGSPLHF
>TRBJ1-4|-|TRBV12-5|-
TGTGCTGGGGGGGCCCCACCTCACAGGGTGGGTGAAAAGCTGTTTTTT
CAGGAPPHRVGEKLFF
>TRBJ1-2|-|TRBV14|-
TGTGCCAGCAGCCCTCGGACTGCTGCCTATGGCTACACCTTC
CASSPRTAAYGYTF
>TRBJ1-6|-|TRBV4-1|-
TGCGCCAGCAGCAGCGGTCCGGGGAGCTCCTATAATTCACCCCTCCACTTT
CASSSGPGSSYNSPLHF
>TRBJ2-5|-|TRBV7-6|-
TGTGCCAGCAGCTCGCTCCCGGACAGCCAAGAGACCCAGTACTTC
CASSSLPDSQETQYF
>TRBJ2-1|TRBD2|TRBV7-2|-
TGTGCCAGCAGCTTAGTTAGCGGGGGGGCCAATGAGCAGTTCTTC
CASSLVSGGANEQFF
>TRBJ2-7|-|TRBV21-1|-
TGTGCCAGCAGCAAATCCCCAGGGGAAGGCTACGAGCAGTACTTC
CASSKSPGEGYEQYF
>TRBJ2-5|TRBD2|TRBV7-9|-
TGTGCCAGCAGGGCAGCGGGGGCCGAGACCCAGTACTTC
CASRAAGAETQYF
>TRBJ1-1|TRBD1|TRBV7-9|once
TGTGCCAGCAGCTTAGCCGGGACAGGGGCGCTGAACACTGAAGCTTTCTTT
CASSLAGTGALNTEAFF
>TRBJ1-2|-|TRBV4-1|-
TGCGCCAGCAGCCAAGATGCGACGGCCGGGAGCTACACCTTC
CASSQDATAGSYTF
>TRBJ2-2|TRBD1|TRBV10-3|-
TGTGCCGCCACTGGGGGACAGGGGTCCACCGGGGAGCTGTTTTTT
CAATGGQGSTGELFF
>TRBJ1-2|-|TRBV27|few
TGTGCCAGCAAATCAGGGGCGAACTATGGCTACACCTTC
CASKSGANYGYTF
>TRBJ2-5|-|TRBV14|-
TGTGCCAACAGCCCTGGGGGGGAGACCCAGTACTTC
CANSPGGETQYF
>TRBJ2-2|-|TRBV7-6|once
TGTGCCAGCAGCTTAGCTGGCGGTCTTCACACCGGGGAGCTGTTTTTT
CASSLAGGLHTGELFF
>TRBJ2-7|-|TRBV11-3|-
TGTGCCAGCAGCTTAACAGGGTTCGACGAGCAGTACTTC
CASSLTGFDEQYF
>TRBJ1-2|-|TRBV27|-
TGTGCCACCTCGGCGGGCAACTATGGCTACCCCTTC
CATSAGNYGYPF
>TRBJ2-2|-|TRBV7-6|-
TGTGCCAGCAGCTTAGGTCAGGGTTTGGGCACCGGGGAGCTGTTTTTT
CASSLGQGLGTGELFF
>TRBJ1-2|-|TRBV19|-
TGTGCCAGTAGTATAGATTTCCCGACAGATAGCTATGGCTACACCTTC
CASSIDFPTDSYGYTF
>TRBJ2-3|-|TRBV4-1|-
TGCGCCAGCAGCCAAAGCGTTGGTACAGATACGCAGTATTTT
CASSQSVGTDTQYF
>TRBJ2-4|TRBD2|TRBV7-3|-
TGTGCCAGCAGCAAACTAGCGGGGGGCCGGGGAAACATTCAGTACTTC
CASSKLAGGRGNIQYF
>TRBJ2-6|-|TRBV28|-
TGTGCCAGCAGTGATACAGGGTCTGGGGCCAACGTCCTGACTTTC
CASSDTGSGANVLTF
>TRBJ2-3|-|TRBV6-5|once
TGTGCCAGCAGTCCGCTAAGCACAGATACGCAGTATTTT
CASSPLSTDTQYF
>TRBJ2-1|-|TRBV11-1|once
TGTGCCAGCAGCTTAGTCCCGGGGACTGCCAATGAGCAGTTCTTC
CASSLVPGTANEQFF
>TRBJ1-5|-|TRBV4-2|-
TGTGCCAGCAGCCAAGATCAGGTTGGGCAGGGTTATCAGCCCCAGCATTTT
CASSQDQVGQGYQPQHF
>TRBJ2-7|-|TRBV5-4|-
TGTGCCAGCAGCTTAGGGGGGGGGTCTTCCTACGAGCAGTACTTC
CASSLGGGSSYEQYF
>TRBJ1-5|-|TRBV15|-
TGTGCCACCAGTAGCCGGGACTCAAGTAATCAGCCCCAGCATTTT
CATSSRDSSNQPQHF
>TRBJ1-1|-|TRBV15|-
TGTGCCACCAGCTGGGGAGGGGGGGGGACTGAAGCTTTCTTT
CATSWGGGGTEAFF
>TRBJ2-7|-|TRBV5-6|-
TGTGCCAGCAGCTTGGGGCAGGCCTCCTACGAGCAGTACTTC
CASSLGQASYEQYF
>TRBJ2-2|TRBD1|TRBV10-3|few
TGTGCCATCACCGACGGGACAGGGGCCTGGGAGCTGTTTTTT
CAITDGTGAWELFF
>TRBJ2-2|-|TRBV7-9|-
TGTGCCAGCAGCTCCCCCAGGGCGAACACCGGGGAGCTGTTTTTT
CASSSPRANTGELFF
>TRBJ2-1|TRBD1|TRBV7-6|-
TGTGCCAGCAGCTTAGGACAGGGCGATGAGCAGTTCTTC
CASSLGQGDEQFF
>TRBJ1-1|-|TRBV29-1|-
TGCAGCGTTAAATACTCTAACACTGAAGCTTTCTTT
CSVKYSNTEAFF
>TRBJ2-6|-|TRBV5-4|-
TGTGCCAGCAGCTTGTTAAAGATGAGCTCTGGGGCCAACGTCCTGACTTTC
CASSLLKMSSGANVLTF
>TRBJ2-2|-|TRBV5-1|once
TGCGCCAGCAGCTCGACGGGGGGCGGGCTGTTTTTT
CASSSTGGGLFF
>TRBJ1-4|-|TRBV30|-
TGTGCCTGGAGCTCCACAGCTAATAATGAAAAACTGTTTTTT
CAWSSTANNEKLFF
>TRBJ2-1|-|TRBV9|-
TGTGCCAGCAGCGTCGAGTTAGGGGTCAATGAGCAGTTCTTC
CASSVELGVNEQFF
>TRBJ2-1|TRBD1|TRBV6-1|-
TGTGCCACCGAACAGGGGGGCTACAATGAGCAGTTCTTC
CATEQGGYNEQFF
>TRBJ1-6|-|TRBV7-9|-
TGTGCCAGCAGCCTGTCAGGGTCACCCCTCCACTTT
CASSLSGSPLHF
>TRBJ2-1|TRBD2|TRBV7-2|-
TGTGCCAGCAGCTACGGGACTAGTGGCAATGAGCAGTTCTTC
CASSYGTSGNEQFF
>TRBJ1-1|-|TRBV7-9|-
TGTGCCAGCAGCGCAGGGGTGTTGAACACTGAAGCTTTCTTT
CASSAGVLNTEAFF
>TRBJ1-5|-|TRBV10-3|-
TGTGCCATCAGTGAGCAGGGGAGGGATCAGCCCCAGCATTTT
CAISEQGRDQPQHF
>TRBJ1-3|-|TRBV7-9|-
TGTGCCAGCAGCGGCTCGGAGAACACCATATATTTT
CASSGSENTIYF
>TRBJ1-1|-|TRBV12-5|-
TGTGCTAGTGGTTTGGTACCAAACAGGGTTGTAGGCACTGAAGCTTTCTTT
CASGLVPNRVVGTEAFF
>TRBJ1-1|TRBD1|TRBV9|-
TGTGCCAGCAGCATGACAGGGGGCCTCACTGAAGCTTTCTTT
CASSMTGGLTEAFF
>TRBJ1-6|-|TRBV9|-
TGTGCCAGCAGCGATGTGGGGGGAAATAATTCACCCCTCCACTTT
CASSDVGGNNSPLHF
>TRBJ2-5|-|TRBV27|few
TGTGCCAGCAGTTTAGAGGGTATGGTTGGAGAGACCCAGTACTTC
CASSLEGMVGETQYF
>TRBJ1-1|-|TRBV5-1|-
TGCGCCAGCAGCCGGGCAGGGGCGAACACTGAAGCTTTCTTT
CASSRAGANTEAFF
>TRBJ1-5|-|TRBV19|-
TGTGCCAGTAGTATAGACGTGGGCAGGACTTCGGCCCAGCATTTT
CASSIDVGRTSAQHF
>TRBJ2-1|-|TRBV6-4|-
TGTGCCAGCAGTCATGGAACAGTTTCCTACAATGAGCAGTTCTTC
CASSHGTVSYNEQFF
>TRBJ2-7|TRBD1|TRBV5-1|few
TGCGCCAGCAACTCGGGACAGAACTCCTACGAGCAGTACTTC
CASNSGQNSYEQYF
>TRBJ1-6|-|TRBV19|-
TGTGCCAGTAGTATCGGTTGGCAGGTAGATTCACCCCTCAACTTT
CASSIGWQVDSPLNF